The 6 T cell receptor beta chains below come from one sample, sequenced in a study of brain T cells in children with intractable seizures. Time point described: blood from clinic visit 5 months post-surgery; TSC patient then seizure free. Clones were sequenced by immunoSEQ multiplex PCR, and TCRdb holds only the in-frame ones, with some missing. The table shows 340,000 or so clones, with approximately 93% occurring only once. Material: peripheral blood, obtained about 5 months after surgery. The receptors stem from a boy in the first two years of life with tuberous sclerosis and intractable seizures.

This sequence joins TRBV18 and TRBJ1-4, with D unresolved. The V end was cut by 5 bases, the J end by 4 bases, with 20 bases between. Germline V gives CDR1 KGHSH, CDR2 LQKENI. This CDR3 is built from 17 residues. This chain's CDR3 is CASSSYTRGMDNEKLFF. The CDR3 coding sequence is TGTGCCAGCTCATCCTACACCAGAGGGATGGATAATGAAAAACTGTTTTTT.

The chain recombines TRBV5-1 with TRBJ2-7; a possible D gene is TRBD1 (5 bases). V was shortened by 1 base and J by 2 bases, with 10 bases between the two germline ends. Per the germline V gene, CDR1 is SGHRS and CDR2 is YFSETQ. The CDR3 spans 14 residues. Here the CDR3 DNA reads TGCGCCAGCAGCTTGCTACAGGACCCCTACGAGCAGTACTTC. This encodes CASSLLQDPYEQYF.

In DNA, the CDR3 is TGTGCCAGCGGGATTAGCGGGAGCTATGAGCAGTTCTTC. Its translation is CASGISGSYEQFF. The rearrangement joins TRBV28 to TRBJ2-1; TRBD2 matches 9 bases. V was clipped by 8 bases and J by 8 bases; unmatched bases: 7. Germline V lookup: CDR1 MDHEN, CDR2 SYDVKM. The CDR3 runs 13 residues.

This chain joins TRBV29-1 and TRBJ1-2; 8 positions match TRBD1. Germline CDR1 is SQVTM and CDR2 is ANQGSEA. With 5 bases clipped from V and 3 bases from J, the junction kept 11 bases outside the gene matches. CDR3 length: 15 amino acids. CDR3: CSVRERRGQDYGYTF. The CDR3 nucleotides read TGCAGCGTTAGAGAACGCAGGGGGCAGGACTATGGCTACACCTTC.

This chain links TRBV6-5 with TRBJ1-6, with 8 positions matching TRBD1. This CDR3 is built from 15 residues. With 5 bases clipped from V and 10 bases from J, the junction kept 10 bases outside the gene matches. The germline gives CDR1 MNHEY, CDR2 SVGAGI. DNA for the CDR3: TGTGCCAGCAGTACAACAGGGGGACTGACCTCACCCCTCCACTTT. Its protein product is CASSTTGGLTSPLHF.

This chain joins TRBV5-6 and TRBJ2-4; tentatively, D is TRBD1 (5 bases). CDR1 is SGHDT, CDR2 YYEEEE, per germline. This CDR3 is built from 16 residues. V was trimmed by 5 bases and J by 0 bases, leaving 15 bases between them. The CDR3 nucleotides are TGTGCCAGCAGTACGCCAGGGCCACTAGCCAAAAACATTCAGTACTTC. Protein product: CASSTPGPLAKNIQYF.